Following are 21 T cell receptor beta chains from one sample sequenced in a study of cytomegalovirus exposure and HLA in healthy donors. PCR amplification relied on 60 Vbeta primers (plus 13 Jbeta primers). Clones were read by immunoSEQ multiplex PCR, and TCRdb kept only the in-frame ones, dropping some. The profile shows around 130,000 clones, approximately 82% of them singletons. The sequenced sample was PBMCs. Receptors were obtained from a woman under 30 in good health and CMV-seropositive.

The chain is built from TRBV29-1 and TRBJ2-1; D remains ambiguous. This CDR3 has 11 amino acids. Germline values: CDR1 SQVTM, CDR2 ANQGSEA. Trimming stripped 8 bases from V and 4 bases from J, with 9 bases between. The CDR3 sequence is CSSPGYNEQFF. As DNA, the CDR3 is TGCAGCTCCCCCGGGTACAATGAGCAGTTCTTC.

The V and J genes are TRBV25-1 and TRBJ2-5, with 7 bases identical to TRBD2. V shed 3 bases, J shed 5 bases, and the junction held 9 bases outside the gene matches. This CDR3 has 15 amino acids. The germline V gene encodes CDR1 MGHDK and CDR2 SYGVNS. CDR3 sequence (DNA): TGTGCCAGCAGTGACACGGGACTACCTTTGGAGACCCAGTACTTC. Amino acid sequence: CASSDTGLPLETQYF. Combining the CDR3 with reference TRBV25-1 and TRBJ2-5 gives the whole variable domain EADIYQTPRYLVIGTGKKITLECSQTMGHDKMYWYQQDPGMELHLIHYSYGVNSTEKGDLSSESTVSRIRTEHFPLTLESARPSHTSQYLCASSDTGLPLETQYFGPGTRLLVL.

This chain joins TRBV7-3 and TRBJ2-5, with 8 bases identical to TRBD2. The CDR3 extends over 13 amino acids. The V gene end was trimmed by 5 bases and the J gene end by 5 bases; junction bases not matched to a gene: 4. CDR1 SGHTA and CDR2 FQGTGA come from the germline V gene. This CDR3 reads CASSRGGMETQYF. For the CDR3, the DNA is TGTGCCAGCAGCCGGGGGGGCATGGAGACCCAGTACTTC.

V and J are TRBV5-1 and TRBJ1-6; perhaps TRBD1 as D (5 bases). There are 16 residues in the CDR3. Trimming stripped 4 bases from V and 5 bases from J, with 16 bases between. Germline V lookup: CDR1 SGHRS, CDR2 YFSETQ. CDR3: CASSDTHGGNNSPLHF. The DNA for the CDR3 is TGCGCCAGCAGCGACACCCACGGGGGGAATAATTCACCCCTCCACTTT.

The CDR3 here is CASSETGGSYEQYF. The CDR3 bases are TGTGCCAGCAGCGAGACAGGGGGCTCCTACGAGCAGTACTTC. The rearrangement joins TRBV6-1 to TRBJ2-7; TRBD1 matches at 9 bases. In germline, CDR1 is MNHNS, CDR2 SASEGT. The CDR3 is 14 amino acids. The V and J ends lost 6 bases and 0 bases, in that order; junction bases with no gene match: 3.

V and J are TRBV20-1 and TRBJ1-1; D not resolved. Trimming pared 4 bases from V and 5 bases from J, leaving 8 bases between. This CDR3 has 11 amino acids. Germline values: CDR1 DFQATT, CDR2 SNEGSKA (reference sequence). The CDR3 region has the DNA TGCAGTGCTACCCGGGGTACTGAAGCTTTCTTT. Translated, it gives CSATRGTEAFF.

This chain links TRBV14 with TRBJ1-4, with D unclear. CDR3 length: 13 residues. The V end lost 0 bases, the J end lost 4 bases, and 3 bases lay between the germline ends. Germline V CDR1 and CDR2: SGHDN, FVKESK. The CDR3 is CASSQELNEKLFF. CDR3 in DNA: TGTGCCAGCAGCCAAGAACTTAATGAAAAACTGTTTTTT.

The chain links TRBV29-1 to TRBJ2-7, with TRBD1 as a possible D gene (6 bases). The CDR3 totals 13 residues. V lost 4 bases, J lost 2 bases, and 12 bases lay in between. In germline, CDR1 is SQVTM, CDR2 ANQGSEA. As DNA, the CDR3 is TGCAGCGTTGCAAGACAGGCCACCTACGAGCAGTACTTC. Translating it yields CSVARQATYEQYF.

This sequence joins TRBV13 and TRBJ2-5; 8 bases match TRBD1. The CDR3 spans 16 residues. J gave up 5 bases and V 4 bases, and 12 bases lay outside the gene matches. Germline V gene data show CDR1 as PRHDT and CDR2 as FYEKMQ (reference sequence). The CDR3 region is CASSSTGTGHEETQYF. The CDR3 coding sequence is TGTGCCAGCAGCTCCACCGGGACAGGTCATGAGGAGACCCAGTACTTC. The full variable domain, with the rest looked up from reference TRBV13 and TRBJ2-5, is AAGVIQSPRHLIKEKRETATLKCYPIPRHDTVYWYQQGPGQDPQFLISFYEKMQSDKGSIPDRFSAQQFSDYHSELNMSSLELGDSALYFCASSSTGTGHEETQYFGPGTRLLVL.

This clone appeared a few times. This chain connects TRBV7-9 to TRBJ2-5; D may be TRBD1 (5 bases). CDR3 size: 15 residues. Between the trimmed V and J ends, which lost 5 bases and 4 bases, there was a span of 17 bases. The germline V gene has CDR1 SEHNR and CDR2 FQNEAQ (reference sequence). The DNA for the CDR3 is TGTGCCAGCAGCAACAGTCAGGGATGGGGAGAGACCCAGTACTTC. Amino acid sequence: CASSNSQGWGETQYF.

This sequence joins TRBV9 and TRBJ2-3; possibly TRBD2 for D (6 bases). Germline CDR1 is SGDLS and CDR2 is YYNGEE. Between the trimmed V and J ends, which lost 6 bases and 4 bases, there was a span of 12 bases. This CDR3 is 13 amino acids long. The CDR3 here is CASNVGGSDTQYF. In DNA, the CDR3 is TGTGCCAGCAACGTCGGGGGTTCAGATACGCAGTATTTT.

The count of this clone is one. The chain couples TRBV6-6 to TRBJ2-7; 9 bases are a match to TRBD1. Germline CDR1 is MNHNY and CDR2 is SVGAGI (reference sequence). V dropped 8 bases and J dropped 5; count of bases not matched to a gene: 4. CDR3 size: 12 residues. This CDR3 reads CASSGTGNEQYF. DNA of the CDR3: TGTGCCAGCTCCGGGACAGGGAACGAGCAGTACTTC.

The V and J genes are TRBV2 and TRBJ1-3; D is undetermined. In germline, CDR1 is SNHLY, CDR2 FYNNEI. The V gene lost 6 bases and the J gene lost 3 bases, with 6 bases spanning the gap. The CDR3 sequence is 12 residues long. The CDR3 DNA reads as TGTGCCAGCAGGGCAAATGGAAACACCATATATTTT. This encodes CASRANGNTIYF.

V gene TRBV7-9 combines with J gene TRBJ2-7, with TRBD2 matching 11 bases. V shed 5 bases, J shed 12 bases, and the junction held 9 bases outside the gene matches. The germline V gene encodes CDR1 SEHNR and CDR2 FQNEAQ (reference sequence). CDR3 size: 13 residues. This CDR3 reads CASSLGTSGLPYF. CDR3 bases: TGTGCCAGCAGCCTCGGGACTAGCGGCCTACCGTACTTC.

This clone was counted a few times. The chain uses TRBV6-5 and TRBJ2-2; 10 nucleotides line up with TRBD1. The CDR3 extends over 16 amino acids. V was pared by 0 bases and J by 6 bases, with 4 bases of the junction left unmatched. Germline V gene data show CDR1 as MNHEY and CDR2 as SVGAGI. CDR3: CASSYSGQGESGELFF. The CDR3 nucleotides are TGTGCCAGCAGTTACTCTGGACAGGGGGAGTCCGGGGAGCTGTTTTTT.

The CDR3 DNA reads as TGTGCCAGCAGCTCGGACAGGATCTATGGCTACACCTTC. Its protein product is CASSSDRIYGYTF. The chain carries TRBV6-5 and TRBJ1-2, with 7 nucleotides matching TRBD1. The V gene's germline CDR1 is MNHEY and CDR2 SVGAGI. The J segment lost 4 bases and the V segment lost 6 bases, leaving 5 bases of the junction unmatched. This CDR3 has 13 amino acids.

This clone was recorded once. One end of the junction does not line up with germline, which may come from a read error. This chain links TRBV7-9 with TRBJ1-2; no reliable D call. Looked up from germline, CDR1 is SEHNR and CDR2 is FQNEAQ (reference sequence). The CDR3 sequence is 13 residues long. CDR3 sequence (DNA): TGTTCCAGCAGTCTTGGCGAGCTCAGGGGCTACACCTTC. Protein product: CSSSLGELRGYTF.

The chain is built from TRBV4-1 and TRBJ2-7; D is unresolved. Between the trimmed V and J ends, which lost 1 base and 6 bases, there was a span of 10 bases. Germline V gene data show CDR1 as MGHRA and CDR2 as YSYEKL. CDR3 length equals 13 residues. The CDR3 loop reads CASSQGSGSEQYF. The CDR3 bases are TGCGCCAGCAGCCAAGGGTCCGGTAGCGAGCAGTACTTC.

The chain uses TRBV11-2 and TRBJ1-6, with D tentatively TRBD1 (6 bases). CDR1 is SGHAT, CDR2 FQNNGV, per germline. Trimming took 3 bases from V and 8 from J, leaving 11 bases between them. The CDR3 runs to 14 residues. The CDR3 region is CASSFQGRDSPLHF. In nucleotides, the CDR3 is TGTGCCAGCAGCTTCCAGGGGAGGGATTCACCCCTCCACTTT.

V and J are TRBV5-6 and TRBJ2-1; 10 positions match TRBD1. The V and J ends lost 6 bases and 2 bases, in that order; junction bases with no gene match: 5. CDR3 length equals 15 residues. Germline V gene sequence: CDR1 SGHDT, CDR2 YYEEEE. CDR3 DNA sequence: TGTGCCAGCATGTGGGGGACAGGGGCCTACAATGAGCAGTTCTTC. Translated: CASMWGTGAYNEQFF.

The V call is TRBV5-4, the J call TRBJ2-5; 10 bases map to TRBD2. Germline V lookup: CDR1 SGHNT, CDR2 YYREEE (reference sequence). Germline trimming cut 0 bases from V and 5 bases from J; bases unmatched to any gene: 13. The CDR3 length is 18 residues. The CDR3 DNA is TGTGCCAGCAGCTTGGCGAGTCGGGCTAGCGGGGGTAAGGAGACCCAGTACTTC. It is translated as CASSLASRASGGKETQYF.